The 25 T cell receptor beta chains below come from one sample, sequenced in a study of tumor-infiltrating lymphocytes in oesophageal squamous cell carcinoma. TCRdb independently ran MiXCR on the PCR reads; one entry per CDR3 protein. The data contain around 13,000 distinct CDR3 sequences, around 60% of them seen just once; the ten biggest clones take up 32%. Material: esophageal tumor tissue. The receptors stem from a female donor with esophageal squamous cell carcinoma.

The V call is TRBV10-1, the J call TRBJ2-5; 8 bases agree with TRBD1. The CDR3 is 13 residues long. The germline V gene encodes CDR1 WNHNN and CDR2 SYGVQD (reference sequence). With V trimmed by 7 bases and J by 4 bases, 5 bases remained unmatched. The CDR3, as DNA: TGCGCCAGCAATGACAGGGGTTTAGAGACCCAGTACTTC. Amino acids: CASNDRGLETQYF.

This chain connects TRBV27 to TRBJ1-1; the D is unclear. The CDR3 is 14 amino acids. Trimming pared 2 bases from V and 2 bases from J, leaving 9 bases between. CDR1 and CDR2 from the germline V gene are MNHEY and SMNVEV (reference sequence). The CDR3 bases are TGTGCCAGCAGTTTAACGATCGGTAACACTGAAGCTTTCTTT. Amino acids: CASSLTIGNTEAFF.

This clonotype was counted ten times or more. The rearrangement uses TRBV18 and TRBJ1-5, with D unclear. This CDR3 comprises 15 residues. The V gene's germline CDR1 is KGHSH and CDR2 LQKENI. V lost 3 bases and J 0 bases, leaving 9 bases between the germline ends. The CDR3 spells CASSPGSYSNQPQHF. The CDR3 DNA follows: TGTGCCAGCTCACCGGGCTCGTATAGCAATCAGCCCCAGCATTTT.

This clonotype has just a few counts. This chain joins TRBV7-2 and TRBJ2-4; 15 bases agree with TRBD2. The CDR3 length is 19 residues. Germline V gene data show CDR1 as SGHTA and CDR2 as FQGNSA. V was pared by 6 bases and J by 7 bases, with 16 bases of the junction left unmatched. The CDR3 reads CASRHPLGLAGGPRNIQYF. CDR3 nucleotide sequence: TGTGCCAGCAGACACCCCCTCGGACTAGCGGGAGGGCCGAGGAACATTCAGTACTTC.

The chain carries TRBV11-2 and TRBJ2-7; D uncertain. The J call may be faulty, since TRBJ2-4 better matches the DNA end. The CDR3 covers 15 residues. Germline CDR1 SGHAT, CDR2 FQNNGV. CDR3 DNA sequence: TGTGCCAGCAGCTTAGGGGCACTAGCCAAAAACATTCAGTACTTC. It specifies CASSLGALAKNIQYF.

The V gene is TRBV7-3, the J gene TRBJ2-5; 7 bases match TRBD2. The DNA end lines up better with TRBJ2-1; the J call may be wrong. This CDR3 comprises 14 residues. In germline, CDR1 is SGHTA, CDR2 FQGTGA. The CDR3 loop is CASSITGGSNEQFF. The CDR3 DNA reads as TGTGCCAGCAGCATTACCGGCGGGAGCAATGAGCAGTTCTTC.

The CDR3 DNA sequence: TGTGCCAGCAGACGGACTAGCGGGATCAATGAGCAGTTCTTC. Translating gives CASRRTSGINEQFF. The chain couples TRBV7-2 to TRBJ1-1, with 12 bases lining up with TRBD2. TRBJ2-1 explains the end of the DNA better; the J call may be wrong. The CDR3 spans 14 residues. CDR1 SGHTA and CDR2 FQGNSA come from the germline V gene.

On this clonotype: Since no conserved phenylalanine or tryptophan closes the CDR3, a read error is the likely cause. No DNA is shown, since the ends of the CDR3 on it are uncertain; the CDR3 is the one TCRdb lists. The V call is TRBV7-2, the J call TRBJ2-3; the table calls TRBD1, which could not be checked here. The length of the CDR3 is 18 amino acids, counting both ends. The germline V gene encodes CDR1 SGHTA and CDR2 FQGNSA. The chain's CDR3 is CASSLPRGCPKTFSTSVR.

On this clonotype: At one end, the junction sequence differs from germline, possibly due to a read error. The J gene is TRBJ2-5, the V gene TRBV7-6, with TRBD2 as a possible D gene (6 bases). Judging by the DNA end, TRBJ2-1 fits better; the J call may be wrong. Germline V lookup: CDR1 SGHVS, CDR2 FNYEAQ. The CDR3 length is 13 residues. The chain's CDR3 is CASSLTGTGEQFF. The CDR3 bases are TGTGCTAGCAGCCTCACCGGGACTGGGGAGCAGTTCTTC.

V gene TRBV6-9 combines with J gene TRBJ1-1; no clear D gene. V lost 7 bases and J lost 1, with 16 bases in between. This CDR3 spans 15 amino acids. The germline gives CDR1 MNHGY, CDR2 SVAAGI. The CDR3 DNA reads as TGTGCCAGCACTCCCCTGTGGGTGGAGAACACTGAAGCTTTCTTT. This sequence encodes CASTPLWVENTEAFF.

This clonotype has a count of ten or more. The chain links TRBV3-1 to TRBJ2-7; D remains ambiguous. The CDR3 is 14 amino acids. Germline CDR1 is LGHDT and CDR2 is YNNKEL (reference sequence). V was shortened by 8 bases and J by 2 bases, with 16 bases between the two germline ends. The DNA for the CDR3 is TGTGCCAGCGCCACGGCTGGCGGAGCCTACGAGCAGTACTTC. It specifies CASATAGGAYEQYF.

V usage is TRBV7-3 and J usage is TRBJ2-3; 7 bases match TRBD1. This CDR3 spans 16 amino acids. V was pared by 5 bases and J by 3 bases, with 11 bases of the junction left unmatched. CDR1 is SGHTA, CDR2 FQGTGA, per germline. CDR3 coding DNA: TGTGCCAGCAGCCCAGGACAGGCGGCAACGACAGATACGCAGTATTTT. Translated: CASSPGQAATTDTQYF.

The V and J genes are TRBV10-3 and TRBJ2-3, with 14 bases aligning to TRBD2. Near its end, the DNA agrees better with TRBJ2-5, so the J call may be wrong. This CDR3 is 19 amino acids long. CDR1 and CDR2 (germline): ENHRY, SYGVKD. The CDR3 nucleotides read TGTGCCATCAGTGACTTTCCGACTAGCGGGAGGGGGGGGGCAGAGACCCAGTACTTC. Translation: CAISDFPTSGRGGAETQYF.

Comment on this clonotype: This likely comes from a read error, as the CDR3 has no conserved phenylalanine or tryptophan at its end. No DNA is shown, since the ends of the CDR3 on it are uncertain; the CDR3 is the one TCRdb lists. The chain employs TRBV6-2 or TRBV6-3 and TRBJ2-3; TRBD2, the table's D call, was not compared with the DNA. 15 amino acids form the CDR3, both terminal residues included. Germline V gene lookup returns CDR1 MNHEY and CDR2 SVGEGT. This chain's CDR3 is CASSYRVDNEQFFGP.

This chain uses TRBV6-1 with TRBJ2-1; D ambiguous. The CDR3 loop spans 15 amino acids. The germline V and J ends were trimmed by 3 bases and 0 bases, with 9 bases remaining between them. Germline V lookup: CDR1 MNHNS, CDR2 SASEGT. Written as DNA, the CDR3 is TGTGCCAGCAGTGAGGGCCCGAGCTCCTACAATGAGCAGTTCTTC. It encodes CASSEGPSSYNEQFF.

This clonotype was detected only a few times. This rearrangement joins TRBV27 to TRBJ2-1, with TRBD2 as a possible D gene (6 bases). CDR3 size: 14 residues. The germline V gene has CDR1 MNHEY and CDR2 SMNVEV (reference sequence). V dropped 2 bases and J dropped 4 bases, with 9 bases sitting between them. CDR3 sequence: CASSLKGGYNEQFF. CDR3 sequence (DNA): TGTGCCAGCAGTTTAAAGGGAGGATACAATGAGCAGTTCTTC.

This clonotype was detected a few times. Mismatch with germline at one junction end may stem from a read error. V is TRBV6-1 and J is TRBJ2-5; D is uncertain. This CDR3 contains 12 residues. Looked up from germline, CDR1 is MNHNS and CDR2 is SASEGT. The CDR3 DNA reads TGTGCCAGCAGCAACTATAATTCACCCCTCCACTTC. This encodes CASSNYNSPLHF.

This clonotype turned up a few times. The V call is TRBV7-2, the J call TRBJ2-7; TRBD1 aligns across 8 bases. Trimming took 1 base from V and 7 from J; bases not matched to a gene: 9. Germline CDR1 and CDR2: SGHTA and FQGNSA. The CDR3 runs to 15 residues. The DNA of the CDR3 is TGTGCCAGCAGCTTAGATCCAGGGGGCGTGAATGAGCAGTACTTC. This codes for CASSLDPGGVNEQYF.

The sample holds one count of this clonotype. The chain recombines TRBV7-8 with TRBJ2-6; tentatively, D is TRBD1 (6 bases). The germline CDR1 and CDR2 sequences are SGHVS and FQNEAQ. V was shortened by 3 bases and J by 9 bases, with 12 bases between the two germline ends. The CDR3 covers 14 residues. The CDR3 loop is CASSLDSLNNVLTF. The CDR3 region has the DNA TGTGCCAGCAGCTTGGACAGCTTAAACAACGTCCTGACTTTC. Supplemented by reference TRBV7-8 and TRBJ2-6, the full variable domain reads GAGVSQSPRYKVAKRGQDVALRCDPISGHVSLFWYQQALGQGPEFLTYFQNEAQLDKSGLPSDRFFAERPEGSVSTLKIQRTQQEDSAVYLCASSLDSLNNVLTFGAGSRLTVL.

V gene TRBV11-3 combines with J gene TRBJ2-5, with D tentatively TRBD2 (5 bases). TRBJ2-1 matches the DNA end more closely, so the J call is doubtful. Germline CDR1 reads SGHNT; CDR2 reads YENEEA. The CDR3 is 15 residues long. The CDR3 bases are TGTGCCAGCAGCTTGAGCGGACCCATCTACAATGAGCAGTTCTTC. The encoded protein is CASSLSGPIYNEQFF.

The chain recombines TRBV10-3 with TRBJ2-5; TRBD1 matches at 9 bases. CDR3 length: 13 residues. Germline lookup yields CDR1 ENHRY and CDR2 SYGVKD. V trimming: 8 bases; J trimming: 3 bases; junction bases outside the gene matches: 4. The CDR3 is CAIGGQGKETQYF. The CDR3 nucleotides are TGTGCCATCGGGGGACAGGGAAAAGAGACCCAGTACTTC.

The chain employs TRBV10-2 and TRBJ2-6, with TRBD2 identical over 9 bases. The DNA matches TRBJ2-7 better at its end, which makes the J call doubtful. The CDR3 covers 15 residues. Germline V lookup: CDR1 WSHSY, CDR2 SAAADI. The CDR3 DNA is TGCGCCAGCAGTGAGATTAGCGGGGGAGGAAATACGCAGTACTTC. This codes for CASSEISGGGNTQYF.

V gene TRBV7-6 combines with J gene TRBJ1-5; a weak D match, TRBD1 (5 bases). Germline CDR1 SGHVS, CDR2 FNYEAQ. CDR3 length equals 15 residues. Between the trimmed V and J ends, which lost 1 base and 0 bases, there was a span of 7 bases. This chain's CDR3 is CASSLGQYSNQPQHF. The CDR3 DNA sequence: TGTGCCAGCAGCTTAGGACAGTATAGCAATCAGCCCCAGCATTTT.

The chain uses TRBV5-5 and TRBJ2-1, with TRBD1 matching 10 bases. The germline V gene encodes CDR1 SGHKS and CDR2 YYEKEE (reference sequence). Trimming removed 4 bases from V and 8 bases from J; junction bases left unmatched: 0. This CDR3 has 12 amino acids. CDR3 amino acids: CASSGTGDEQFF. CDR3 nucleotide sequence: TGTGCCAGCAGCGGGACAGGGGATGAGCAGTTCTTC.

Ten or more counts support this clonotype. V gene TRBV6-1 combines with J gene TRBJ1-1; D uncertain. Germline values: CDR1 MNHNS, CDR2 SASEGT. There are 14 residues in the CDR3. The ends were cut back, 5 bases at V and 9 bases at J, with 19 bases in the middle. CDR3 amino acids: CASSRTSIGPKAFF. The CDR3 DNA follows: TGTGCCAGCAGTCGAACTTCTATCGGGCCCAAAGCTTTCTTT.